A selection of T cell receptor beta chains follows, all from one sample in a study of molecular identifiers for immune sequencing clone quantification. TCRdb called the PCR reads again in MiXCR, with one record for every CDR3 protein. The sample lists some 580,000 distinct CDR3 sequences, 25% occurring once. The sequencing input was naive CD8+ T cells from blood, with Jurkat cell RNA spiked in. The receptors were sampled from a human donor in good health. Some libraries in this study had Jurkat cell RNA spiked in. The CDR3 runs from the conserved cysteine through the conserved F or W. The order of the fields is J gene, clone size, V gene, CDR3 protein. Clone size appears in some rows only: once, few, many, or a class for an expanded clone.

>TRBJ2-7|NA|TRBV9
CASSAPGLDYEQYF
>TRBJ2-1|few|TRBV28
CASSTGTSANNEQFF
>TRBJ2-7|NA|TRBV12-3/TRBV12-4
CASSSSGPIEQYF
>TRBJ2-3|many|TRBV6-1
CASSEVDTQYF
>TRBJ2-7|NA|TRBV27
CASSLSVGPYEQYF
>TRBJ2-7|many|TRBV3-1
CASSQGRGTYEQYF
>TRBJ1-5|many|TRBV28
CASSLTENQPQHF
>TRBJ2-7|few|TRBV4-3
CASSQDLRGQGEQYF
>TRBJ1-4|many|TRBV7-9
CASSLDPGGGSNEKLFF
>TRBJ1-2|NA|TRBV7-6
CASSPRGSHGYTF
>TRBJ2-1|NA|TRBV13
CASSLGGGRMLEQFF